What follows describes a single T cell receptor (beta chain). The V and J ends lost 3 bases and 7 bases respectively, with 12 bases between them. The CDR3 spans 13 residues. Germline loops: CDR1 LNHDA, CDR2 SQIVND (reference sequence). The sample originates from a study of blood T cell repertoires in COVID-19. Study as a whole: The origin of the acute and convalescent COVID-19 samples was the United States, Italy and Spain.

Per the study methods: Amplification of reference gene primers was used by the study to estimate nucleated cell counts. Method: immunoSEQ multiplex PCR; TCRdb's copy keeps in-frame clones and lacks some. That table gives V, J and clone size, and the DNA gave D and trimming. The sample has 200,000 to 300,000 clones, roughly 90% seen once; the top ten hold just over 2.5%. The TCR originated in a young woman with acute COVID-19. The chain links TRBV19 to TRBJ1-2; D is ambiguous. Sample: PBMCs or T cells enriched from blood (not recorded which). The CDR3, as DNA: TGTGCCAGTAGTATGGCGGAAGAAAGTGGCTACACCTTC. It encodes CASSMAEESGYTF.